This T cell receptor beta chain was identified during a study of CD8 T cells in ankylosing spondylitis. This clonotype was seen a few times. In TCRdb, the 5' RACE reads were re-called with MiXCR into one record per CDR3 protein. The data contain nearly 250,000 distinct CDR3 sequences, around 32% of them singletons. The length of the CDR3 is 16 residues. Between the trimmed V and J ends, which lost 0 bases and 2 bases, there was a span of 13 bases. Germline CDR1 SGDLS, CDR2 YYNGEE. The receptor's source is a male donor with ankylosing spondylitis or in good health (not recorded which). The V and J genes are TRBV9 and TRBJ2-3, with D maybe TRBD2 (7 bases). Sequenced sample: blood, either unsorted or a sorted T cell fraction (not recorded which). CDR3 region: CASSVDGGAFTDTQYF. The CDR3 coding sequence is TGTGCCAGCAGCGTAGATGGGGGGGCCTTCACAGATACGCAGTATTTT.